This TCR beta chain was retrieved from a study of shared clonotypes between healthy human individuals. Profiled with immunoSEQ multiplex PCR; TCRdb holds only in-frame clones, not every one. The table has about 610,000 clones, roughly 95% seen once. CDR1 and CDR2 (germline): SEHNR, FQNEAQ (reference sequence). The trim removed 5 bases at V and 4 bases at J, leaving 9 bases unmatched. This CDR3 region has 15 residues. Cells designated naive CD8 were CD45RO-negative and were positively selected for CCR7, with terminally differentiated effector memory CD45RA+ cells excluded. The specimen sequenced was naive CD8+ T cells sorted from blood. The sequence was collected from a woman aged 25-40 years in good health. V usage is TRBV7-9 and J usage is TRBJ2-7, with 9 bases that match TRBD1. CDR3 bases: TGTGCCAGCAGCCCGCCGGGACAGGGATATTACGAGCAGTACTTC. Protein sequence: CASSPPGQGYYEQYF.